The 5 T cell receptor beta chains below all came from one sample that was sequenced in a study of blood T cells in healthy people across ages. A second PCR of 7 to 11 cycles used a sample-barcoded 5' primer and a J-beta primer mix. From the 5' RACE reads, TCRdb called clonotypes with MiXCR, one entry per CDR3 protein. The sample lists some 1.5 million distinct CDR3 sequences, roughly 28% occurring once. Sequences were obtained from blood. The receptor source for this set is a woman aged 30 to 39 in good health.

The chain couples TRBV28 to TRBJ2-3; no firm D call. The CDR3 is 14 residues long. Germline CDR1 reads MDHEN; CDR2 reads SYDVKM. The ends were cut back, 2 bases at V and 4 bases at J, with 10 bases in the middle. The chain's CDR3 is CASSLVTSPDTQYF. The CDR3 DNA is TGTGCCAGCAGTTTAGTAACTTCTCCAGATACGCAGTATTTT.

Worth noting for this clonotype: This sequence may be a read error, since a much larger clone differs from it by one base. The V gene is TRBV20-1, the J gene TRBJ2-3; unclear D gene. V was shortened by 7 bases and J by 2 bases, with 10 bases between the two germline ends. The germline V gene has CDR1 DFQATT and CDR2 SNEGSKA (reference sequence). CDR3 size: 12 residues. This CDR3 is CSVPILTDTQYF. CDR3 DNA: TGCAGTGTTCCGATCCTCACAGATACGCAGTATTTT.

This clonotype has at least ten counts. The rearrangement links TRBV20-1 to TRBJ2-3, with a weak D call TRBD2 (6 bases). The CDR3 runs 13 residues. Looked up from germline, CDR1 is DFQATT and CDR2 is SNEGSKA (reference sequence). The germline V and J ends were trimmed by 6 bases and 5 bases, with 15 bases remaining between them. The CDR3 sequence is CSAAGGELDTQYF. DNA for the CDR3: TGCAGTGCCGCAGGAGGGGAGTTAGATACGCAGTATTTT.

This clonotype was detected a few times. The V and J genes are TRBV7-2 and TRBJ2-3, with 11 bases lining up with TRBD2. J was trimmed by 10 bases and V by 7 bases; bases with no gene match: 7. The germline gives CDR1 SGHTA, CDR2 FQGNSA. CDR3 length: 13 residues. The CDR3 coding sequence is TGTGCCAGCACCGGGACTAGCGGAGTGGCGCAGTATTTT. Translated: CASTGTSGVAQYF.

The sample holds a few counts of this clonotype. A much bigger clone sits one base away, suggesting this may be a read error. The chain joins TRBV10-1 to TRBJ2-4; no clear D gene. Looked up from germline, CDR1 is WNHNN and CDR2 is SYGVQD (reference sequence). Trimming left V 6 bases short and J 13 bases short, with 16 bases between. The CDR3 runs 12 residues. This CDR3 reads CASRRTSDEQYF. The CDR3 DNA follows: TGCGCCAGCAGGAGAACGAGCGATGAGCAGTACTTC.